Listed below are T cell receptor beta chains from one sample, sequenced in a study of CD4 T cells in relation to SARS-CoV-2 and coronaviruses. Their specific antigens are unknown. Clones were read by immunoSEQ multiplex PCR, and TCRdb kept only the in-frame ones, dropping some. The sample lists over 40,000 clones; 84% were seen once. Sequencing input: naive CD4+ T cells from PBMCs, cultured in vitro. Receptors were obtained from an adult with COVID-19. Both conserved end residues are part of each CDR3. D genes are given only for firm matches. Clone size is given for some rows only: seen once, a few or many times, or a class if the clone is expanded.

TRBJ2-2	TRBV3-1/TRBV3-2	-	-	CASSLGAGSTGELFF	TGTGCCAGCAGCCTAGGGGCAGGGAGCACCGGGGAGCTGTTTTTT
TRBJ2-1	TRBV19	-	-	CASSIFQGHNEQFF	TGTGCCAGTAGTATATTTCAGGGCCACAATGAGCAGTTCTTC
TRBJ1-1	TRBV29-1	-	-	CSARRSMNTEAFF	TGCAGCGCTCGAAGGTCGATGAACACTGAAGCTTTCTTT
TRBJ1-3	TRBV18	-	TRBD1	CASSPFKGGVGNTIYF	TGTGCCAGCTCACCATTCAAAGGGGGCGTTGGAAACACCATATATTTT
TRBJ2-7	TRBV6-5	-	-	CASSPGQPASYEQYF	TGTGCCAGCAGTCCCGGACAGCCCGCCTCCTACGAGCAGTACTTC
TRBJ2-2	TRBV3-1/TRBV3-2	-	-	CASSQLRLANTGELFF	TGTGCCAGCAGCCAATTGAGGTTGGCGAACACCGGGGAGCTGTTTTTT
TRBJ2-5	TRBV9	-	TRBD1	CASSVALWGQPSQETQYF	TGTGCCAGCAGCGTAGCGTTGTGGGGACAGCCCAGCCAAGAGACCCAGTACTTC
TRBJ2-3	TRBV7-2	-	-	CASSLGFWGSNTDTQYF	TGTGCCAGCAGCTTAGGTTTCTGGGGGAGTAACACAGATACGCAGTATTTT
TRBJ2-7	TRBV28	-	-	CASSFEGVSGNTYEQYF	TGTGCCAGCAGTTTTGAGGGAGTCAGCGGTAACACCTACGAGCAGTACTTC
TRBJ1-5	TRBV2	-	-	CASSDRGTQPQHF	TGTGCCAGCAGTGATCGGGGTACTCAGCCCCAGCATTTT
TRBJ2-5	TRBV4-2	-	-	CASSQGDVETQYF	TGTGCCAGCAGCCAAGGGGACGTTGAGACCCAGTACTTC
TRBJ2-2	TRBV30	-	-	CAWSPGWTTGELFF	TGTGCCTGGAGTCCCGGGTGGACGACCGGGGAGCTGTTTTTT
TRBJ2-7	TRBV6-5	-	-	CATIFSGYPYEQYF	TGTGCCACCATTTTCTCCGGGTATCCCTACGAGCAGTACTTC
TRBJ1-6	TRBV4-1	-	-	CASSQDHSPLHF	TGCGCCAGCAGCCAAGATCATTCACCCCTCCACTTT
TRBJ2-3	TRBV7-8	-	TRBD2	CASSTGLAGADTQYF	TGTGCCAGCAGCACGGGACTAGCGGGAGCAGATACGCAGTATTTT
TRBJ2-5	TRBV7-9	-	TRBD1	CASSFRDRWETQYF	TGTGCCAGCAGCTTCCGGGACAGATGGGAGACCCAGTACTTC
TRBJ2-3	TRBV10-1	-	-	CASSSPVGGGTDTQYF	TGCGCCAGCAGTTCTCCAGTGGGGGGAGGCACAGATACGCAGTATTTT
TRBJ2-7	TRBV24-1	once	TRBD1	CATSDPGQGGSEQYF	TGTGCCACCAGTGATCCAGGACAGGGTGGGAGCGAGCAGTACTTC
TRBJ2-3	TRBV3-1/TRBV3-2	-	TRBD2	CASSQDRLAHITQYF	TGTGCCAGCAGCCAGGACCGACTAGCCCACATCACGCAGTATTTT
TRBJ2-7	TRBV7-2	few	TRBD1	CASSLEGTGKREQYF	TGTGCCAGCAGCTTAGAAGGGACAGGAAAACGCGAGCAGTACTTC
TRBJ2-5	TRBV7-2	-	-	CASSSVGETQYF	TGTGCCAGCAGCTCCGTGGGGGAGACCCAGTACTTC
TRBJ2-1	TRBV16	-	-	CASSNNRAPRRNNEQFF	TGTGCCAGCAGCAATAATAGGGCGCCTAGGAGGAACAATGAGCAGTTCTTC
TRBJ2-1	TRBV7-3	-	-	CASSSSAGEQFF	TGTGCCAGCAGCTCTTCAGCGGGCGAGCAGTTCTTC
TRBJ2-1	TRBV20-1	few	TRBD2	CSASVYWTSGPSEQFF	TGCAGTGCTAGTGTGTATTGGACTAGCGGCCCTTCTGAGCAGTTCTTC
TRBJ2-7	TRBV5-4	few	-	CASSSKGIRGGNEQYF	TGTGCCAGCAGCTCAAAGGGCATCAGGGGAGGGAACGAGCAGTACTTC
TRBJ1-1	TRBV28	-	TRBD1	CASSPDRGAFSRNTEAFF	TGTGCCAGCAGTCCAGACAGGGGGGCCTTTTCGAGGAACACTGAAGCTTTCTTT
TRBJ2-3	TRBV15	-	-	CATSRDRGVDTQYF	TGTGCCACCAGCAGAGACCGCGGGGTAGATACGCAGTATTTT
TRBJ1-3	TRBV9	-	-	CASSVGRGGSGNTIYF	TGTGCCAGCAGCGTAGGGAGGGGGGGTTCTGGAAACACCATATATTTT
TRBJ1-3	TRBV4-1	-	-	CASSPVGRRNTIYF	TGCGCCAGCAGCCCGGTGGGACGGCGAAACACCATATATTTT
TRBJ1-1	TRBV3-1/TRBV3-2	-	TRBD1	CASSQNRGLTEAFF	TGTGCCAGCAGCCAAAACAGGGGGCTGACTGAAGCTTTCTTT
TRBJ2-5	TRBV3-1/TRBV3-2	-	TRBD2	CASSQGMLAGGTETQYF	TGTGCCAGCAGCCAAGGGATGCTAGCGGGAGGGACAGAGACCCAGTACTTC
TRBJ2-1	TRBV7-3	-	TRBD2	CASPPRLAGVPYDDNEQFF	TGTGCCAGCCCCCCGAGGCTAGCGGGAGTACCGTATGATGACAATGAGCAGTTCTTC
TRBJ2-3	TRBV9	-	-	CASSVGSWADTQYF	TGTGCCAGCAGCGTAGGGAGTTGGGCAGATACGCAGTATTTT
TRBJ2-7	TRBV6-2/TRBV6-3	once	TRBD2	CASSWRPGLAYSYEQYF	TGTGCCAGCAGCTGGCGACCGGGACTAGCGTACTCCTACGAGCAGTACTTC
TRBJ1-2	TRBV5-4	-	TRBD1	CASSSGQNYGYTF	TGTGCCAGCAGCTCGGGACAGAACTATGGCTACACCTTC
TRBJ1-1	TRBV4-2	-	TRBD1	CASSQPRVSGGTEAFF	TGTGCCAGCAGCCAACCCCGCGTGTCAGGGGGCACTGAAGCTTTCTTT
TRBJ2-1	TRBV2	-	-	CASTQRTGSYNEQFF	TGTGCCAGCACCCAACGAACAGGTTCCTACAATGAGCAGTTCTTC
TRBJ2-7	TRBV2	-	-	CASSDRYDYEQYF	TGTGCCAGCAGCGACAGGTACGACTACGAGCAGTACTTC
TRBJ2-6	TRBV7-9	-	-	CASSFNPAEGTSGANVLTF	TGTGCCAGCAGCTTTAATCCTGCGGAAGGGACCTCTGGGGCCAACGTCCTGACTTTC
TRBJ2-7	TRBV5-1	-	-	CASSLEGTLSYEQYF	TGCGCCAGCAGCTTGGAGGGGACACTCTCCTACGAGCAGTACTTC
TRBJ1-5	TRBV7-2	-	-	CASSQMGRVGQPQHF	TGTGCCAGCAGCCAGATGGGCAGGGTGGGCCAGCCCCAGCATTTT
TRBJ2-1	TRBV11-2	-	TRBD2	CASSLGLAGVWDEQFF	TGTGCCAGCAGCCTGGGACTAGCGGGAGTTTGGGATGAGCAGTTCTTC
TRBJ2-7	TRBV14	-	-	CASSQGRDGTYEQYF	TGTGCCAGCAGCCAAGGTAGGGACGGAACCTACGAGCAGTACTTC
TRBJ2-1	TRBV10-3	-	TRBD2	CATRLGLAGNNEQFF	TGTGCCACACGATTGGGACTAGCGGGAAACAATGAGCAGTTCTTC
TRBJ2-1	TRBV18	-	TRBD2	CASSPEAFSGRGNEQFF	TGTGCCAGCTCACCAGAGGCCTTTAGCGGGAGGGGGAATGAGCAGTTCTTC
TRBJ1-5	TRBV29-1	-	-	CSVEDAGVNQPQHF	TGCAGCGTTGAAGATGCGGGGGTGAATCAGCCCCAGCATTTT
TRBJ1-5	TRBV2	-	-	CASSARRSLQPQHF	TGTGCCAGCAGTGCCCGGCGCTCTCTTCAGCCCCAGCATTTT
TRBJ2-5	TRBV18	-	-	CASSLGGTLRQETQYF	TGTGCCAGCTCACTCGGTGGGACACTGCGACAAGAGACCCAGTACTTC
TRBJ2-7	TRBV27	-	TRBD2	CASQPAGAGSYEQYF	TGTGCCAGCCAACCAGCGGGAGCTGGGAGTTACGAGCAGTACTTC